The 29 T cell receptor beta chains reported below all come from one sample, sequenced in a study of T cell clonality in common variable immunodeficiency. Clones were sequenced by immunoSEQ multiplex PCR, and TCRdb holds only the in-frame ones, with some missing. Listed for the sample are around 50,000 clones, none seen a single time. Sequencing was done on a sample of peripheral blood mononuclear cells. The source is a person between 18 and 70 years old in good health.

This clone was recorded at least ten times. The read ends 3 residues before the CDR3 terminus; that terminus is restored from the germline J gene. J is TRBJ1-2 and V is TRBV7-6; maybe TRBD1 (6 bases). The CDR3 spans 14 residues. Germline-derived CDR1 and CDR2 are SGHVS and FNYEAQ. Trimming stripped 3 bases from V and 3 bases from J, with 11 bases between. The CDR3 sequence: CASSFLAGDYGYTF. The CDR3 bases that were read are TGTGCCAGCAGCTTCCTTGCAGGGGACTATGGC.

This clone showed up many times. The CDR3 is cut off 3 residues early in the read; its end comes from the germline J gene. V is TRBV7-2 and J is TRBJ2-7; D uncertain. This CDR3 spans 13 amino acids. Germline CDR1 and CDR2: SGHTA and FQGNSA. Trimming removed 1 base from V and 0 bases from J, with 4 bases in between. The sequenced part of the CDR3 DNA is TGTGCCAGCAGCTTAGTTCACTCCTACGAG. Translating it yields CASSLVHSYE. The whole CDR3 sequence is CASSLVHSYEQYF.

This clone has a count of ten or more. The read ends 3 residues before the CDR3 terminus; that terminus is restored from the germline J gene. The chain is built from TRBV20-1 and TRBJ1-4, with D perhaps TRBD1 (5 bases). The CDR3 runs to 13 residues. Trimming left V 6 bases short and J 1 base short, with 9 bases between. Germline V gives CDR1 DFQATT, CDR2 SNEGSKA (reference sequence). The sequenced CDR3 bases are TGCAGTGCGACAGTTGGAACTAATGAAAAA. This translates into CSATVGTNEK. The whole CDR3 sequence is CSATVGTNEKLFF.

This clone was seen at least ten times. The CDR3 end is not reached by the read, which stops 3 residues before it; the germline J gene fills it in. This sequence joins TRBV6-2 or TRBV6-3 and TRBJ1-5; D unresolved. Germline V gives CDR1 MNHEY, CDR2 SVGEGT. V lost 2 bases and J lost 0, with 14 bases in between. This CDR3 contains 17 residues. The chain's CDR3 is CASSYGSSILSNQPQHF. CDR3 bases read: TGTGCCAGCAGTTACGGCTCGTCCATCCTTAGCAATCAGCCC.

Concerning this clone: The read halts 3 residues ahead of the CDR3 end, with the missing end drawn from the germline J gene. The chain uses TRBV30 and TRBJ2-3; weak D call: TRBD1 (5 bases). Germline loops: CDR1 GTSNPN, CDR2 SVGIG (reference sequence). The CDR3 is 15 residues long. The CDR3: CAWSAISGINQPQYF. Partial CDR3 DNA: TGTGCCTGGAGTGCGATATCAGGGATCAATCAGCCG.

This clone was found many times. The observed sequence ends 3 residues before the CDR3 terminus, with the missing tail filled in from the germline J gene. The chain joins TRBV6-1 to TRBJ2-7; the D gene is possibly TRBD2 (5 bases). V lost 4 bases and J 4 bases, leaving 8 bases between the germline ends. This CDR3 is 12 amino acids long. Germline CDR1 MNHNS, CDR2 SASEGT. The CDR3 bases that were read are TGTGCCAGCAGTGGTCGGGGATACGAG. It translates to CASSGRGYE. The complete CDR3 protein is CASSGRGYEQYF.

By share, this clone counts as medium-sized. Read data end 3 residues before the CDR3 end; the end is taken from the germline J gene. The V call is TRBV6-4, the J call TRBJ2-2; D remains ambiguous. V lost 0 bases and J 5 bases, leaving 4 bases between the germline ends. Germline V CDR1 and CDR2: MRHNA, SNTAGT. This CDR3 is built from 13 residues. The part of the CDR3 DNA that was read is TGTGCCAGCAGTGACTCTATGACCGGGGAG. Translation: CASSDSMTGE. The whole CDR3 is CASSDSMTGELFF.

In the case of this clone: The CDR3 end is not reached by the read, which stops 3 residues before it; the germline J gene fills it in. Other DNA sequences from this sample encode an identical CDR3 as well. The chain couples TRBV19 to TRBJ1-4, with TRBD1 identical over 8 bases. Germline CDR1 and CDR2: LNHDA and SQIVND (reference sequence). The trim removed 8 bases at V and 8 bases at J, leaving 13 bases unmatched. The CDR3 extends over 15 amino acids. The covered CDR3 bases are TGTGCCAGTTCCAAGCACGGACAGGGAAACGAAAAA. Translation: CASSKHGQGNEK. In full, the CDR3 is CASSKHGQGNEKLFF.

This clone was seen at least ten times. From the germline J gene comes the end of the CDR3, since the read stops 3 residues before it. This chain links TRBV13 with TRBJ1-4, with a weak D call TRBD1 (5 bases). Trimming shortened V by 5 bases and J by 5 bases, and 15 bases separated the two germline ends. There are 15 residues in the CDR3. The germline gives CDR1 PRHDT, CDR2 FYEKMQ (reference sequence). The CDR3 here is CASSQRTTENEKLFF. The sequenced CDR3 bases are TGTGCCAGCAGCCAAAGGACAACAGAGAATGAAAAA.

The DNA read from the CDR3 is TGTGCCAGCAGCCTCGGGACAGTTCAA. Its protein product is CASSLGTVQ. The whole CDR3 protein reads CASSLGTVQAFF. This chain joins TRBV5-6 and TRBJ1-1, with 7 bases matching TRBD1. With the read ending 3 residues before the CDR3 end, the germline J gene is used to fill in that end. Per the germline V gene, CDR1 is SGHDT and CDR2 is YYEEEE. The CDR3 is 12 residues long.

The sample holds many counts of this clone. The read comes to an end 3 residues before the CDR3 does, leaving the germline J gene to fill in the end. This chain connects TRBV19 to TRBJ2-6; possibly TRBD1 for D (6 bases). Trimming pared 4 bases from V and 5 bases from J, leaving 21 bases between. Germline V CDR1 and CDR2: LNHDA, SQIVND (reference sequence). This CDR3 has 18 amino acids. Partial CDR3 DNA: TGTGCCAGTAGTAAATGGACAGAGGAAGGGCTCTGGGCCAACGTC. The encoded protein is CASSKWTEEGLWANV. The CDR3 in full is CASSKWTEEGLWANVLTF. The full variable domain, in which reference TRBV19 and TRBJ2-6 provide the parts outside the CDR3, is DGGITQSPKYLFRKEGQNVTLSCEQNLNHDAMYWYRQDPGQGLRLIYYSQIVNDFQKGDIAEGYSVSREKKESFPLTVTSAQKNPTAFYLCASSKWTEEGLWANVLTFGAGSRLTVL.

Many counts were recorded for this clone. Coverage ceases 3 residues before the CDR3 finishes, and the germline J gene fills in the end. V gene TRBV28 combines with J gene TRBJ1-2; D ambiguous. The germline CDR1 and CDR2 sequences are MDHEN and SYDVKM. CDR3 size: 14 residues. CDR3 DNA (partial): TGTGCCAGCAGTTTTTTCACTCCTCAACGAGGC. Residues: CASSFFTPQRG. The complete CDR3 reads CASSFFTPQRGYTF.

This clone occurred a few times. The read ends 3 residues shy of where the CDR3 ends; the end is completed using the germline J gene. This chain uses TRBV20-1 with TRBJ1-2; weak D call: TRBD1 (5 bases). The germline gives CDR1 DFQATT, CDR2 SNEGSKA (reference sequence). The CDR3 totals 14 residues. CDR3 DNA, as far as it was read: TGCAGTGCTCGGGACTCCCGTCGAGCAGATACC. Protein: CSARDSRRADT. The CDR3 reads in full as CSARDSRRADTYTF.

A few counts support this clone. This likely stems from a read error, as it lies one base from a far larger clone. The observed sequence ends 3 residues before the CDR3 terminus, with the missing tail filled in from the germline J gene. The sample holds other DNA sequences that translate to the same CDR3. J is TRBJ1-2 and V is TRBV7-9; TRBD1 might be the D (5 bases). This CDR3 has 12 residues. Germline V lookup: CDR1 SEHNR, CDR2 FQNEAQ (reference sequence). CDR3 region: CASSLDRDGYTF. The CDR3 bases that were read are TGCGCCAGCAGCCTCGACAGAGATGGC. Together with reference TRBV7-9 and TRBJ1-2, the CDR3 gives the full variable domain: DTGVSQNPRHKITKRGQNVTFRCDPISEHNRLYWYRQTLGQGPEFLTYFQNEAQLEKSRLLSDRFSAERPKGSFSTLEIQRTEQGDSAMYLCASSLDRDGYTFGSGTRLTVV.

In regard to this clone: Coverage ceases 3 residues before the CDR3 finishes, and the germline J gene fills in the end. The rearrangement uses TRBV19 and TRBJ1-4; D not certain. Trimming left V 7 bases short and J 7 bases short, with 13 bases between. The CDR3 is 13 residues long. CDR1 and CDR2 from the germline V gene are LNHDA and SQIVND (reference sequence). Incomplete CDR3 DNA: TGTGCCAGTAAGACCCAACGGGGTGAAAAA. Protein product: CASKTQRGEK. The CDR3, in full, reads CASKTQRGEKLFF.

Details on this clone: The read terminates 3 residues before the CDR3 end, so the remaining end is supplied by the germline J gene. This rearrangement joins TRBV5-1 to TRBJ2-1; weak D call: TRBD2 (6 bases). The CDR3 runs to 13 residues. V dropped 0 bases and J dropped 9 bases, with 10 bases sitting between them. Germline CDR1 and CDR2: SGHRS and YFSETQ. CDR3 DNA, as far as it was read: TGCGCCAGCAGCTTGGGCAGGGAGGCTGAG. Translated: CASSLGREAE. The entire CDR3 protein is CASSLGREAEQFF.

This clone showed up many times. The observed sequence ends 3 residues before the CDR3 terminus, with the missing tail filled in from the germline J gene. The chain couples TRBV10-1 to TRBJ2-5, with D possibly TRBD1 on 7 matching bases. Between the trimmed V and J ends, which lost 1 base and 7 bases, there was a span of 19 bases. Germline V gene lookup returns CDR1 WNHNN and CDR2 SYGVQD (reference sequence). CDR3 length: 16 residues. Partial CDR3 DNA: TGCGCCAGCAGTGAGTGGGGGGACAGTTCTCCCGGGACC. It yields the protein CASSEWGDSSPGT. The complete CDR3 reads CASSEWGDSSPGTQYF.

This clone was seen repeatedly, ten times or more. CDR3 DNA (partial): TGTGCCAGCGGACCGACAGGGAGCCAAAAAGATACG. Translating gives CASGPTGSQKDT. In full, the CDR3 is CASGPTGSQKDTQYF. The V call is TRBV14, the J call TRBJ2-3; 7 bases align to TRBD1. The read falls 3 residues short of the CDR3 end, and the missing part is taken from the germline J gene. Looked up from germline, CDR1 is SGHDN and CDR2 is FVKESK. The J segment lost 5 bases and the V segment lost 8 bases, leaving 13 bases of the junction unmatched. CDR3 length: 15 amino acids.

This clone was counted at least ten times. From the germline J gene comes the end of the CDR3, since the read stops 3 residues before it. The V call is TRBV20-1, the J call TRBJ1-5; D not certain. From germline, CDR1 is DFQATT and CDR2 SNEGSKA (reference sequence). This CDR3 is built from 15 residues. CDR3: CSARPSMRVVVPQHF. The part of the CDR3 DNA that was read is TGCAGTGCCCGCCCATCGATGAGGGTAGTTGTCCCC.

The sample holds many counts of this clone. The CDR3 end lies 3 residues beyond the end of the read and is filled in from the germline J gene. The genes are TRBV29-1 and TRBJ2-1; 9 nucleotides match TRBD2. With V trimmed by 7 bases and J by 2 bases, 9 bases remained unmatched. CDR3 length equals 15 residues. Germline CDR1 reads SQVTM; CDR2 reads ANQGSEA. The CDR3 is CSAPGLAGPYNEQFF. The CDR3 DNA, read in part, is TGCAGCGCCCCCGGTCTAGCGGGGCCCTACAATGAG.

This clone was counted only a few times. The read stops 3 residues short of the end of the CDR3; the missing end is completed from the germline J gene. V gene TRBV10-2 combines with J gene TRBJ2-2; 7 positions agree with TRBD2. The CDR3 runs to 14 residues. In germline, CDR1 is WSHSY, CDR2 SAAADI. J lost 7 bases, V lost 6 bases, and 8 bases had no gene match. CDR3 sequence: CASREAGNGGELFF. CDR3 bases read: TGCGCCAGCAGGGAAGCGGGGAACGGCGGGGAG.

In this sample, this clone turned up many times. From the germline J gene comes the end of the CDR3, since the read stops 3 residues before it. The chain links TRBV6-1 to TRBJ1-2, with D tentatively TRBD1 (5 bases). The CDR3 consists of 13 residues. Germline V lookup: CDR1 MNHNS, CDR2 SASEGT. Trimming took 4 bases from V and 4 from J, leaving 10 bases between them. The sequenced part of the CDR3 DNA is TGTGCCAGCAGTGTTGGGGCGTCCTATGGC. It encodes CASSVGASYG. The CDR3 as a whole reads CASSVGASYGYTF.

This clone was seen at least ten times. The read comes to an end 3 residues before the CDR3 does, leaving the germline J gene to fill in the end. This chain connects TRBV7-2 to TRBJ2-7; D is uncertain. In germline, CDR1 is SGHTA, CDR2 FQGNSA. This CDR3 comprises 13 residues. The ends were cut back, 5 bases at V and 2 bases at J, with 10 bases in the middle. The CDR3 bases that were read are TGTGCCAGCAGCACCGGGTCCACCTACGAG. This translates into CASSTGSTYE. The entire CDR3 protein reads CASSTGSTYEQYF.

This clone has at least ten counts. The read ends 3 residues before the CDR3 terminus; that terminus is restored from the germline J gene. Other DNA sequences in this specimen translate into the identical CDR3. V usage is TRBV5-1 and J usage is TRBJ1-3; TRBD1 matches 7 bases. The CDR3 length is 13 residues. From germline, CDR1 is SGHRS and CDR2 YFSETQ. V lost 7 bases to trimming and J lost 2 bases; unmatched junction nucleotides: 3. The sequenced part of the CDR3 DNA is TGCGCCAGCGGAGGGGGCCCTGGAAACACC. Its protein is CASGGGPGNT. The full CDR3 reads CASGGGPGNTIYF.

The sample holds many counts of this clone. Coverage ceases 3 residues before the CDR3 finishes, and the germline J gene fills in the end. The chain recombines TRBV4-2 with TRBJ1-5; the D is unclear. Germline values: CDR1 LGHNA, CDR2 YNFKEQ. The V gene lost 3 bases and the J gene lost 2 bases, with 11 bases spanning the gap. The CDR3 has 15 amino acids. CDR3 DNA (partial): TGTGCCAGCAGCCAGGGCTATCGAGGCAATCAGCCC. Its translation: CASSQGYRGNQP. From start to end, the CDR3 is CASSQGYRGNQPQHF.

There are many counts of this clone. The missing CDR3 end, 3 residues past where the read stops, is filled in from the germline J gene. The rearrangement joins TRBV6-1 to TRBJ1-1; no definite D call. This CDR3 comprises 13 residues. Germline values: CDR1 MNHNS, CDR2 SASEGT. V was shortened by 0 bases and J by 5 bases, with 7 bases between the two germline ends. Partial CDR3 DNA: TGTGCCAGCAGTGAAGCAAGAAGGACTGAA. This encodes CASSEARRTE. The entire CDR3 protein reads CASSEARRTEAFF.

This clone was found a few times. The read gets to within 3 residues of the CDR3 end, and the germline J gene fills in the rest. V usage is TRBV7-6 and J usage is TRBJ2-7, with TRBD1 matching 11 bases. V lost 5 bases and J lost 3; bases outside the gene matches: 6. The CDR3 covers 15 residues. Germline values: CDR1 SGHVS, CDR2 FNYEAQ. The CDR3 sequence: CASSPGQGARYEQYF. Partial CDR3 DNA: TGTGCCAGCAGCCCCGGACAGGGGGCGCGCTACGAG.

In its sample, this clone was seen a few times. This is likely an artifact of a read error, given a far larger clone one base away. The read halts 3 residues ahead of the CDR3 end, with the missing end drawn from the germline J gene. This rearrangement joins TRBV30 to TRBJ2-5; 12 positions agree with TRBD2. This CDR3 is built from 16 residues. Germline CDR1 and CDR2: GTSNPN and SVGIG (reference sequence). CDR3 bases read: TGTGCCTTGAGTCTAACTAGCGGGGGGTACCAAGAGACC. Translating gives CALSLTSGGYQET. The CDR3 in its entirety is CALSLTSGGYQETQYF. The full variable domain, with the rest looked up from reference TRBV30 and TRBJ2-5, is SQTIHQWPATLVQPVGSPLSLECTVEGTSNPNLYWYRQAAGRGLQLLFYSVGIGQISSEVPQNLSASRPQDRQFILSSKKLLLSDSGFYLCALSLTSGGYQETQYFGPGTRLLVL.

This clone has at least ten counts. The sequence runs out 3 residues before the end of the CDR3; the remainder is reconstructed from the germline J gene. The chain is built from TRBV18 and TRBJ2-5; D gene ambiguous. Germline V gene data show CDR1 as KGHSH and CDR2 as LQKENI. This CDR3 region has 12 residues. V gave up 3 bases and J gave up 5 bases, with 7 bases separating them. CDR3 residues: CASSPTRETQYF. Partial CDR3 DNA: TGTGCCAGCTCACCCACCAGGGAGACC.